Sequencing of this T cell receptor (beta chain) was carried out in a study of regulatory T cells in long-lasting Graves disease. Trimming cost V 0 bases and J 3 bases, with 15 bases left between them. The CDR3 totals 16 residues. Germline V gene data show CDR1 as LGHDT and CDR2 as YNNKEL (reference sequence). Time point denoted: newly diagnosed GD, antithyroid drugs for less than 3 months. Extracted PBMC RNA gave rise to the TCR library. TCR beta libraries were built with iRepertoire HTBI primers and Arm-PCR of CDR3 regions. In TCRdb, the multiplex PCR reads were re-called with MiXCR into one record per CDR3 protein. The sample yields around 500,000 distinct CDR3 sequences, 12% seen once. This clonotype was observed at least ten times. Its specificity is not known. Study-wide results and caveats: Public clonotype sharing was higher in persistent than newly diagnosed patients. Newly diagnosed Graves' patients exceeded persistent ones in TCR diversity.

This sample was also put to use in a study of T cells in Graves' hyperthyroidism and ophthalmopathy. That publication notes: Most expanded thyroid clonotypes above 0.001 also appeared in blood. In simple terms, a model built on 13 V-J features told ophthalmopathy apart from stable hyperthyroidism.

The TCR originated in a woman in her twenties or thirties with Graves disease. The sequencing here drew on peripheral blood mononuclear cells (PBMCs), taken at new diagnosis, from a patient treated with antithyroid drugs. The chain combines TRBV3-1 with TRBJ2-7, with D maybe TRBD2 (5 bases). CDR3 nucleotide sequence: TGTGCCAGCAGCCAAGAAATGAGGTTTGAGGGCTACGAGCAGTACTTC. Translation: CASSQEMRFEGYEQYF.